These 14 T cell receptor beta chains were all obtained from the same sample, sequenced in a study of blood T cell repertoires in COVID-19. Some clones are missing from TCRdb's copy, which holds only in-frame ones; the method was immunoSEQ multiplex PCR. The data contain around 47,000 clones, 65% to 85% of them singletons. The specimen was peripheral blood. These receptors were obtained from a woman aged 80 or over with COVID-19, enrolled during active disease.

This chain uses TRBV5-6 with TRBJ2-7, with 7 bases fitting TRBD1. V shed 3 bases, J shed 0 bases, and the junction held 6 bases outside the gene matches. The CDR3 sequence is 15 residues long. Looked up from germline, CDR1 is SGHDT and CDR2 is YYEEEE. The CDR3 region has the DNA TGTGCCAGCAGCTCCGGGACAGCCAGCTCCTACGAGCAGTACTTC. Translating it yields CASSSGTASSYEQYF.

This chain uses TRBV6-5 with TRBJ1-5, with D unresolved. Trimming removed 3 bases at V and 4 bases at J, with 7 bases between. The CDR3 spans 13 residues. CDR1 is MNHEY and CDR2 is SVGAGI in the germline V gene. The CDR3 protein is CASSYRTNQPQHF. The CDR3 region has the DNA TGTGCCAGCAGTTATCGTACTAATCAGCCCCAGCATTTT.

The chain combines TRBV19 with TRBJ2-1, with a weak D call TRBD1 (6 bases). This CDR3 has 13 amino acids. The V gene lost 7 bases and the J gene lost 7 bases, with 14 bases spanning the gap. In germline, CDR1 is LNHDA, CDR2 SQIVND (reference sequence). The CDR3 loop is CASNHRVRNEQFF. In DNA form, the CDR3 reads TGTGCCAGTAACCACAGGGTGAGAAATGAGCAGTTCTTC.

J is TRBJ2-7 and V is TRBV20-1; D gene ambiguous. Germline assignment: CDR1 DFQATT and CDR2 SNEGSKA (reference sequence). This CDR3 has 10 amino acids. The V end lost 6 bases, the J end lost 2 bases, and 5 bases lay between the germline ends. The CDR3 is CSAFAYEQYF. The DNA of the CDR3 is TGCAGTGCATTCGCCTACGAGCAGTACTTC.

The CDR3 coding sequence is TGTGCCAGCAGCCCCTTCGGGGCAGATACGCAGTATTTT. Its protein product is CASSPFGADTQYF. The V gene is TRBV3-1 (or the pseudogene TRBV3-2), the J gene TRBJ2-3; possibly TRBD2 for D (5 bases). Germline CDR1 reads LGHDT; CDR2 reads YNNKEL (reference sequence). V lost 4 bases and J lost 4, with 9 bases in between. This CDR3 is 13 amino acids long.

The DNA of the CDR3 is TGTGCCAGCAGCAAACGACGGTCGACTACCACCTACGAGCAGTACTTC. Translating it yields CASSKRRSTTTYEQYF. The V gene is TRBV7-8, the J gene TRBJ2-7; maybe TRBD2 (5 bases). The CDR3 length is 16 residues. Germline V lookup: CDR1 SGHVS, CDR2 FQNEAQ. The V end was cut by 5 bases, the J end by 2 bases, with 19 bases between.

The genes are TRBV15 and TRBJ2-1; 7 bases map to TRBD2. V lost 2 bases and J lost 0; bases outside the gene matches: 10. In germline, CDR1 is LNHNV, CDR2 YYDKDF (reference sequence). The CDR3 totals 18 residues. The CDR3 here is CATSRPQLATSSYNEQFF. In DNA, the CDR3 is TGTGCCACCAGCAGACCTCAACTAGCGACCAGCTCCTACAATGAGCAGTTCTTC. The full variable domain, in which reference TRBV15 and TRBJ2-1 provide the parts outside the CDR3, is DAMVIQNPRYQVTQFGKPVTLSCSQTLNHNVMYWYQQKSSQAPKLLFHYYDKDFNNEADTPDNFQSRRPNTSFCFLDIRSPGLGDTAMYLCATSRPQLATSSYNEQFFGPGTRLTVL.

This sequence joins TRBV29-1 and TRBJ2-3; TRBD2 aligns across 11 bases. Per the germline V gene, CDR1 is SQVTM and CDR2 is ANQGSEA. The CDR3 loop spans 12 amino acids. Trimming removed 7 bases from V and 9 bases from J; junction bases left unmatched: 6. For the CDR3, the DNA is TGCAGCGGGCTTGGGACTAGCGGAACGCAGTATTTT. Translated, it gives CSGLGTSGTQYF.

The chain joins TRBV27 to TRBJ1-2, with TRBD1 identical over 8 bases. This CDR3 has 15 amino acids. The V and J ends lost 5 bases and 5 bases, in that order; junction bases with no gene match: 10. Per the germline V gene, CDR1 is MNHEY and CDR2 is SMNVEV (reference sequence). The CDR3 region has the DNA TGTGCCAGCAGTGAGCGACAGGGGATCCGATATGGCTACACCTTC. Its protein product is CASSERQGIRYGYTF.

J is TRBJ2-5 and V is TRBV18; the D is unclear. Germline CDR1 reads KGHSH; CDR2 reads LQKENI. The CDR3 consists of 12 residues. The V and J ends lost 3 bases and 4 bases respectively, with 6 bases between them. The CDR3 loop reads CASSPAGETQYF. In nucleotides, the CDR3 is TGTGCCAGCTCACCGGCAGGAGAGACCCAGTACTTC.

This clone was recorded only once. The chain has TRBV4-1 and TRBJ2-2; D not certain. The CDR3 length is 14 residues. V was clipped by 0 bases and J by 7 bases, with 9 bases between them. The germline CDR1 and CDR2 sequences are MGHRA and YSYEKL. CDR3 in DNA: TGCGCCAGCAGCCAAGAGACTTACGACGGGGAGCTGTTTTTT. Protein product: CASSQETYDGELFF.

The chain is built from TRBV4-1 and TRBJ1-2; 8 bases align to TRBD1. Germline assignment: CDR1 MGHRA and CDR2 YSYEKL. Trimming took 2 bases from V and 7 from J; bases not matched to a gene: 9. This CDR3 comprises 15 residues. The CDR3, as DNA: TGCGCCAGCAGCCAACCTGACAGGGGAATGAGTGGCTACACCTTC. Encoded protein: CASSQPDRGMSGYTF.

The chain carries TRBV10-3 and TRBJ2-3, with D possibly matching TRBD1 (6 bases). V dropped 10 bases and J dropped 3 bases, with 20 bases sitting between them. CDR3 length: 15 residues. The germline CDR1 and CDR2 sequences are ENHRY and SYGVKD. The CDR3 region has the DNA TGTGCCACCAGAGGGGGTGGGGAGAGAACAGATACGCAGTATTTT. Translated: CATRGGGERTDTQYF.

This clone was detected only a few times. The rearrangement joins TRBV19 to TRBJ2-6, with 8 bases identical to TRBD1. This CDR3 spans 15 amino acids. Per the germline V gene, CDR1 is LNHDA and CDR2 is SQIVND (reference sequence). V was pared by 5 bases and J by 4 bases, with 4 bases of the junction left unmatched. As DNA, the CDR3 is TGTGCCAGTAGTCCAGGGGGCTGGGGGGCCAACGTCCTGACTTTC. It is translated as CASSPGGWGANVLTF. The full variable domain, in which reference TRBV19 and TRBJ2-6 provide the parts outside the CDR3, is DGGITQSPKYLFRKEGQNVTLSCEQNLNHDAMYWYRQDPGQGLRLIYYSQIVNDFQKGDIAEGYSVSREKKESFPLTVTSAQKNPTAFYLCASSPGGWGANVLTFGAGSRLTVL.